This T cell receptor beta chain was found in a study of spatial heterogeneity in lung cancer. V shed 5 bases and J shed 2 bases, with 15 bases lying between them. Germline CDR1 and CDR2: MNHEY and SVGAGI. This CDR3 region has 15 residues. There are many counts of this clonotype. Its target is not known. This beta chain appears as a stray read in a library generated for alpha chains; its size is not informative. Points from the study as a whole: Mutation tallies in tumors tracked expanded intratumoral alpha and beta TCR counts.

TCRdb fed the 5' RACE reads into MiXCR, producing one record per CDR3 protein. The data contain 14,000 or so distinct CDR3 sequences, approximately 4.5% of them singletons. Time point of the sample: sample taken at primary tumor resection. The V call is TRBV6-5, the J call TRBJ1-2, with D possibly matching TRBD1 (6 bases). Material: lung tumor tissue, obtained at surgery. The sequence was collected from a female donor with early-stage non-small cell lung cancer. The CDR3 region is CASSRTDSGNYGYTF. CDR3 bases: TGTGCCAGCAGTCGAACGGACAGTGGGAACTATGGCTACACCTTC.